The 25 T cell receptor beta chains below were found in one sample sequenced in a study of cytomegalovirus exposure and HLA in healthy donors. The PCR used 60 Vbeta and 13 Jbeta primers. TCRdb's table, derived via immunoSEQ multiplex PCR, lists solely in-frame clones and lacks some. The table includes around 150,000 clones, 65% to 90% detected once. Sequencing input: PBMCs. These TCRs come from a man in his fifties or sixties in good health and CMV-seropositive.

This chain connects TRBV6-1 to TRBJ2-1; D gene uncertain. The V end lost 6 bases, the J end lost 8 bases, and 11 bases lay between the germline ends. The CDR3 sequence is 12 residues long. Germline V gives CDR1 MNHNS, CDR2 SASEGT. The CDR3 sequence: CASRDVEDEQFF. The CDR3 bases are TGTGCCAGCAGGGATGTAGAGGATGAGCAGTTCTTC.

V is TRBV7-6 and J is TRBJ1-1; the D gene is possibly TRBD1 (5 bases). The V gene's germline CDR1 is SGHVS and CDR2 FNYEAQ. CDR3 length: 12 residues. Between the trimmed V and J ends, which lost 5 bases and 7 bases, there was a span of 11 bases. CDR3 sequence reads: CASSPREDEAFF. In DNA, the CDR3 is TGTGCCAGCAGCCCCAGGGAAGATGAAGCTTTCTTT.

This clone was detected only once. The chain employs TRBV7-8 and TRBJ2-5; TRBD2 matches at 9 bases. Trimming removed 0 bases from V and 3 bases from J; junction bases left unmatched: 8. The length of the CDR3 is 17 residues. Germline values: CDR1 SGHVS, CDR2 FQNEAQ. The CDR3 nucleotides are TGTGCCAGCAGCTTAGCGAGGGGCGGGAGGGCCGAAGAGACCCAGTACTTC. It encodes CASSLARGGRAEETQYF.

This clone was recorded many times. The chain employs TRBV25-1 and TRBJ1-3; D not certain. Trimming cost V 8 bases and J 3 bases, with 8 bases left between them. Germline V gives CDR1 MGHDK, CDR2 SYGVNS. This CDR3 spans 12 amino acids. In nucleotides, the CDR3 is TGTGCCAGCGGCGGAAATGGAAACACCATATATTTT. It yields the protein CASGGNGNTIYF.

V usage is TRBV9 and J usage is TRBJ2-3; 7 bases fit TRBD2. The CDR3 is 19 residues long. The ends lost 4 bases at V and 2 bases at J; junction bases unmatched: 19. In germline, CDR1 is SGDLS, CDR2 YYNGEE. The CDR3 DNA reads as TGTGCCAGCAGCCCCAGAGTCGTCCGGGGCGGGGGAGTCACAGATACGCAGTATTTT. Its translation: CASSPRVVRGGGVTDTQYF. The entire variable domain, with the rest obtained from reference TRBV9 and TRBJ2-3, is as follows: DSGVTQTPKHLITATGQRVTLRCSPRSGDLSVYWYQQSLDQGLQFLIQYYNGEERAKGNILERFSAQQFPDLHSELNLSSLELGDSALYFCASSPRVVRGGGVTDTQYFGPGTRLTVL.

The chain carries TRBV19 and TRBJ1-1; TRBD1 matches 7 bases. J lost 0 bases, V lost 3 bases, and 7 bases had no gene match. Germline assignment: CDR1 LNHDA and CDR2 SQIVND (reference sequence). This CDR3 contains 16 residues. CDR3 nucleotide sequence: TGTGCCAGTAGTATCGGTAGGGGGCGGATGAACACTGAAGCTTTCTTT. It translates to CASSIGRGRMNTEAFF.

The V call is TRBV5-5, the J call TRBJ1-1, with TRBD1 matching 7 bases. V shed 3 bases and J 2 bases; nucleotides not matched to a gene: 7. Germline V gene data show CDR1 as SGHKS and CDR2 as YYEKEE (reference sequence). The CDR3 contains 15 residues. The CDR3 DNA sequence: TGTGCCAGCAGCTGGGGGGACAGCCTAAACACTGAAGCTTTCTTT. This codes for CASSWGDSLNTEAFF. Together with reference TRBV5-5 and TRBJ1-1, the CDR3 gives the full variable domain: DAGVTQSPTHLIKTRGQQVTLRCSPISGHKSVSWYQQVLGQGPQFIFQYYEKEERGRGNFPDRFSARQFPNYSSELNVNALLLGDSALYLCASSWGDSLNTEAFFGQGTRLTVV.

For this clone: The sample contains more than one DNA sequence encoding this CDR3. The rearrangement joins TRBV7-9 to TRBJ1-1; the D gene is possibly TRBD1 (6 bases). Trimming removed 0 bases at V and 1 base at J, with 6 bases between. The CDR3 totals 14 residues. The germline CDR1 and CDR2 sequences are SEHNR and FQNEAQ (reference sequence). Here the CDR3 DNA reads TGTGCCAGCAGCTTAGCAGGGGGGAACACTGAAGCTTTCTTT. Its translation: CASSLAGGNTEAFF. The whole variable domain, remainder taken from reference TRBV7-9 and TRBJ1-1, is DTGVSQNPRHKITKRGQNVTFRCDPISEHNRLYWYRQTLGQGPEFLTYFQNEAQLEKSRLLSDRFSAERPKGSFSTLEIQRTEQGDSAMYLCASSLAGGNTEAFFGQGTRLTVV.

The chain employs TRBV30 and TRBJ1-2; D perhaps matches TRBD1 (5 bases). Germline V gene sequence: CDR1 GTSNPN, CDR2 SVGIG (reference sequence). Trimming took 8 bases from V and 5 from J, leaving 18 bases between them. CDR3 length equals 13 residues. The CDR3 DNA reads as TGTGCCGTGAGTTTGGGCAGGGCTTATGGCTACACCTTC. Amino acids: CAVSLGRAYGYTF.

CDR3 DNA sequence: TGTGCCAGTAGTATAGATGCAGGTACATTGGGGGCCAACGTCCTGACTTTC. Its translation is CASSIDAGTLGANVLTF. The genes are TRBV19 and TRBJ2-6; D is unresolved. The CDR3 covers 17 residues. Trimming pared 0 bases from V and 4 bases from J, leaving 13 bases between. Germline V gene lookup returns CDR1 LNHDA and CDR2 SQIVND (reference sequence). The complete variable domain, with remaining parts taken from reference TRBV19 and TRBJ2-6, reads DGGITQSPKYLFRKEGQNVTLSCEQNLNHDAMYWYRQDPGQGLRLIYYSQIVNDFQKGDIAEGYSVSREKKESFPLTVTSAQKNPTAFYLCASSIDAGTLGANVLTFGAGSRLTVL.

V and J are TRBV9 and TRBJ2-5; TRBD2 matches at 9 bases. With 4 bases clipped from V and 2 bases from J, the junction kept 6 bases outside the gene matches. This CDR3 comprises 15 residues. The germline V gene encodes CDR1 SGDLS and CDR2 YYNGEE. CDR3 in amino acids: CASSYLAGLQETQYF. The CDR3 bases are TGTGCCAGCAGCTATCTAGCGGGGTTACAAGAGACCCAGTACTTC.

The table lists this clone with a count of one. This chain uses TRBV4-1 with TRBJ2-7, with a possible D match to TRBD2 (5 bases). Germline V gene sequence: CDR1 MGHRA, CDR2 YSYEKL. The V end was cut by 0 bases, the J end by 3 bases, with 12 bases between. The CDR3 extends over 15 amino acids. The CDR3: CASSQEGSGIYEQYF. CDR3 DNA sequence: TGCGCCAGCAGCCAAGAAGGCAGCGGTATCTACGAGCAGTACTTC.

V is TRBV7-2 and J is TRBJ2-1, with 7 positions matching TRBD2. This CDR3 is 14 amino acids long. V was clipped by 1 base and J by 6 bases; unmatched bases: 3. CDR1 is SGHTA and CDR2 is FQGNSA in the germline V gene. The CDR3 region is CASSLGGTTNEQFF. CDR3 coding DNA: TGTGCCAGCAGCTTAGGTGGGACTACCAATGAGCAGTTCTTC.

This sequence joins TRBV27 and TRBJ1-1; D perhaps matches TRBD1 (6 bases). The CDR3 has 16 residues. Germline V gives CDR1 MNHEY, CDR2 SMNVEV (reference sequence). V lost 0 bases and J lost 5, with 16 bases in between. The CDR3 DNA follows: TGTGCCAGCAGTTTATCTTGGGGGCGGTTTGATACTGAAGCTTTCTTT. Amino acid sequence: CASSLSWGRFDTEAFF.

The chain carries TRBV2 and TRBJ2-1; 11 bases are shared with TRBD1. The germline gives CDR1 SNHLY, CDR2 FYNNEI. The length of the CDR3 is 15 residues. V gave up 6 bases and J gave up 3 bases; unmatched junction bases: 4. As DNA, the CDR3 is TGTGCCAGCAGCCCGGGACAGGGGGTCTACAATGAGCAGTTCTTC. Residues: CASSPGQGVYNEQFF.

The chain is built from TRBV2 and TRBJ1-5; 12 bases are shared with TRBD1. Germline lookup yields CDR1 SNHLY and CDR2 FYNNEI. This CDR3 region has 14 residues. With V trimmed by 9 bases and J by 7 bases, 7 bases remained unmatched. The CDR3, as DNA: TGTGCCAGTGGGACAGGGGGCGCGGGACAGCCCCAGCATTTT. Encoded protein: CASGTGGAGQPQHF.

Notes on this clone: At one end the junction does not follow the germline gene, possibly because of a read error. The rearrangement joins TRBV27 to TRBJ1-2; D is perhaps TRBD1 (5 bases). The CDR3 spans 15 residues. The germline gives CDR1 MNHEY, CDR2 SMNVEV (reference sequence). CDR3 in DNA: TGTGCCAGCAGTTTATGGGCAGGGCGGGACTATGACTACACCTTC. Amino acids: CASSLWAGRDYDYTF.

The DNA of the CDR3 is TGTGCCAGCAGCTTAGTAGGGACAGGGGGCATGAACACTGAAGCTTTCTTT. It translates to CASSLVGTGGMNTEAFF. The V and J genes are TRBV11-3 and TRBJ1-1; 12 bases are a match to TRBD1. V shed 1 base, J shed 0 bases, and the junction held 3 bases outside the gene matches. Germline lookup yields CDR1 SGHNT and CDR2 YENEEA. The CDR3 is 17 residues long.

The chain joins TRBV5-1 to TRBJ2-5; D may be TRBD1 (5 bases). This CDR3 spans 14 amino acids. The germline V and J ends were trimmed by 0 bases and 7 bases, with 13 bases remaining between them. Germline assignment: CDR1 SGHRS and CDR2 YFSETQ. CDR3 amino acids: CASSLGGPRATQYF. The CDR3, as DNA: TGCGCCAGCAGCTTGGGGGGCCCGCGTGCGACCCAGTACTTC.

This chain links TRBV19 with TRBJ1-2; 9 bases are a match to TRBD1. This CDR3 has 13 residues. Unmatched junction bases numbered 4, after V lost 7 bases and J lost 4 bases. The V gene's germline CDR1 is LNHDA and CDR2 SQIVND (reference sequence). The CDR3 loop is CASKDRGGYGYTF. The CDR3 region has the DNA TGTGCCAGTAAGGACAGGGGAGGCTATGGCTACACCTTC.

Only a few counts were recorded for this clone. This chain joins TRBV9 and TRBJ1-4, with 10 bases matching TRBD1. V lost 1 base to trimming and J lost 8 bases; unmatched junction nucleotides: 5. The length of the CDR3 is 15 residues. The germline V gene has CDR1 SGDLS and CDR2 YYNGEE. The CDR3, as DNA: TGTGCCAGCAGCGTAAGAGGGACAGGGGCAGAAAAACTGTTTTTT. It is translated as CASSVRGTGAEKLFF.

The rearrangement links TRBV27 to TRBJ1-2; D is ambiguous. The germline CDR1 and CDR2 sequences are MNHEY and SMNVEV (reference sequence). V was cut by 4 bases and J by 2 bases, with 8 bases left in between. The CDR3 is 13 residues long. The CDR3 loop is CASSSLANYGYTF. CDR3 nucleotide sequence: TGTGCCAGCAGTTCTTTAGCCAACTATGGCTACACCTTC.

The chain employs TRBV10-2 and TRBJ2-7; 9 nucleotides match TRBD2. The CDR3 has 13 amino acids. Germline V gene lookup returns CDR1 WSHSY and CDR2 SAAADI. The V and J ends lost 5 bases and 2 bases, in that order; junction bases with no gene match: 1. CDR3 sequence (DNA): TGCGCCAGCAGTCTAGCGGGACCCTACGAGCAGTACGTC. It yields the protein CASSLAGPYEQYV.

The chain couples TRBV5-5 to TRBJ1-6; D unclear. Looked up from germline, CDR1 is SGHKS and CDR2 is YYEKEE (reference sequence). This CDR3 spans 15 amino acids. V lost 2 bases and J 4 bases, leaving 10 bases between the germline ends. CDR3 in amino acids: CASSLSPGYNSPLHF. The DNA of the CDR3 is TGTGCCAGCAGCTTAAGCCCCGGGTATAATTCACCCCTCCACTTT. Looking up the rest from reference TRBV5-5 and TRBJ1-6 gives the full variable domain: DAGVTQSPTHLIKTRGQQVTLRCSPISGHKSVSWYQQVLGQGPQFIFQYYEKEERGRGNFPDRFSARQFPNYSSELNVNALLLGDSALYLCASSLSPGYNSPLHFGNGTRLTVT.

This rearrangement joins TRBV11-2 to TRBJ2-3, with a tentative D call TRBD1 (7 bases). The V end was cut by 5 bases, the J end by 11 bases, with 17 bases between. The germline V gene encodes CDR1 SGHAT and CDR2 FQNNGV. This CDR3 is built from 13 residues. CDR3 residues: CASSPGGLWGQYF. In DNA, the CDR3 is TGTGCCAGCAGCCCAGGGGGACTTTGGGGGCAGTATTTT.